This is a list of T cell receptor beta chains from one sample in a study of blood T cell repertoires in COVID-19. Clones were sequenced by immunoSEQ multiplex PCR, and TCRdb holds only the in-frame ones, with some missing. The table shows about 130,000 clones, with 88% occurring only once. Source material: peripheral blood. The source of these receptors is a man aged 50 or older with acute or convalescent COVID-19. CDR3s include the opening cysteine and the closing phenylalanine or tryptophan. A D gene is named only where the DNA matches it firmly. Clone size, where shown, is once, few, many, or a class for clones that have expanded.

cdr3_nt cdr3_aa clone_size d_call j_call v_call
TGTGCCAGCAGTTACGAGCGGGGGGACACAGATACGCAGTATTTT CASSYERGDTDTQYF . TRBD2 TRBJ2-3 TRBV6-5
TGTGCCAGCAGCGCCGGATCAGGGGGAGAGACCCAGTACTTC CASSAGSGGETQYF . TRBD1 TRBJ2-5 TRBV9
TGTGCCAGCAGCTTAGACGGAGACTCCTACAATGAGCAGTTCTTC CASSLDGDSYNEQFF . . TRBJ2-1 TRBV11-2
TGTGCCAGCGGTCCGGGTAGCGGGTTTTACACAGATACGCAGTATTTT CASGPGSGFYTDTQYF . TRBD2 TRBJ2-3 TRBV5-6
TGTGCCAGCAGCTTGGCCCTCACTGAAGCTTTCTTT CASSLALTEAFF . . TRBJ1-1 TRBV5-5
TGTGCCAGCAGTCTCCGGAGGGAGCAGTTCTTC CASSLRREQFF . . TRBJ2-1 TRBV28
TGTGCCAGCGGCAACACCGGGGAGCTGTTTTTT CASGNTGELFF . . TRBJ2-2 TRBV6-5
TGTGCCAGCAGTGAAGCATTAAGGGGGCAGGGCACTGAAGCTTTCTTT CASSEALRGQGTEAFF . TRBD1 TRBJ1-1 TRBV6-1
TGTGCCAGCAGCCGGGGGGGGGCGGGCACTGAAGCTTTCTTT CASSRGGAGTEAFF . . TRBJ1-1 TRBV3-1/TRBV3-2
TGCGCCAGCAGCTTGTTTTCCGGAGGGGCGCCTGAAGCTTTCTTT CASSLFSGGAPEAFF once . TRBJ1-1 TRBV5-1
TGTGCCAGCAGCTGGGCCACCGGGAGTGGGGAGCAGTACTTC CASSWATGSGEQYF . . TRBJ2-7 TRBV11-2
TGTGCCTGCCAGCGGGGGGTGTCCTACAATGAGCAGTTCTTC CACQRGVSYNEQFF . TRBD2 TRBJ2-1 TRBV30
TGTGCCAGCAGCCAAGATAGGGCAGGGGGATTTGGCTACACCTTC CASSQDRAGGFGYTF . TRBD1 TRBJ1-2 TRBV3-1/TRBV3-2